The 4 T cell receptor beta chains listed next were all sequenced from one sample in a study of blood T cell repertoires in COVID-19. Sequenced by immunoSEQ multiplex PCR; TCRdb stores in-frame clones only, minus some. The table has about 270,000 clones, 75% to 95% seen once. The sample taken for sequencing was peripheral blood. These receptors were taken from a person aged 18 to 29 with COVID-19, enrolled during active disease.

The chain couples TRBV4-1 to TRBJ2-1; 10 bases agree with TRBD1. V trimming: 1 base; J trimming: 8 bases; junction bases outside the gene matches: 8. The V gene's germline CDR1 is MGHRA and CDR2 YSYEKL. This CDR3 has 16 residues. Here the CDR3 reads CASSQAWTGGKDEQFF. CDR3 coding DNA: TGCGCCAGCAGCCAAGCTTGGACAGGGGGAAAAGATGAGCAGTTCTTC.

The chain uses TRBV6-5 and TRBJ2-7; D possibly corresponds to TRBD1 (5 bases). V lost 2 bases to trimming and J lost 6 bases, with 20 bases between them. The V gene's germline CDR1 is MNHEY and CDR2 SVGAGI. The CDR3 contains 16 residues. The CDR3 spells CASSYRGRVGRPEQYF. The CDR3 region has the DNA TGTGCCAGCAGTTACAGAGGACGTGTGGGGCGTCCCGAGCAGTACTTC.

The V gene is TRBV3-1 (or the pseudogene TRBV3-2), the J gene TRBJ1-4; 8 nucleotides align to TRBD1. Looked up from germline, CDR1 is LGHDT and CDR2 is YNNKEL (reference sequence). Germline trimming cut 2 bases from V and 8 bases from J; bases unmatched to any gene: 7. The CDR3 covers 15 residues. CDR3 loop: CASSQTGQVREKLFF. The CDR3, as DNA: TGTGCCAGCAGCCAAACGGGACAGGTACGAGAAAAACTGTTTTTT.

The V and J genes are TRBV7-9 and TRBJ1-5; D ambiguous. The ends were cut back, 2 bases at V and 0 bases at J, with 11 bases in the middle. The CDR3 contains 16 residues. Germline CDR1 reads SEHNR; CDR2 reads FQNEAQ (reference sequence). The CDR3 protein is CASSLSGAVSNQPQHF. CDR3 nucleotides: TGTGCCAGCAGCTTATCGGGAGCCGTTAGCAATCAGCCCCAGCATTTT.